A selection of T cell receptor beta chains follows, all from one sample in a study of blood T cell repertoires in COVID-19. Libraries were prepared by immunoSEQ multiplex PCR; TCRdb keeps only in-frame clonotypes and omits some of them. Of approximately 230,000 clones in the sample, around 83% were seen once. The source material was peripheral blood. The receptors derive from a man at least 80 years old with acute or convalescent COVID-19. CDR3s include the opening cysteine and the closing phenylalanine or tryptophan. A D gene is named only where the DNA matches it firmly. A clone size is listed for some rows: how often the clone was seen (once, few, many), or a class if it is expanded.

TRBD2 . TRBJ2-7 TRBV27 TGTGCCAGCAGTTTAATTGGGCGGGGGGGCCTAGCGGGAGGGCCCTACGAGCAGTACTTC CASSLIGRGGLAGGPYEQYF
. once TRBJ2-7 TRBV7-2 TGTGCCAGCAGCATCGACTTCTACGAGCAGTACTTC CASSIDFYEQYF
. . TRBJ1-1 TRBV5-8 TGTGCCAGCAGGCCTCGGGGGAGGAACACTGAAGCTTTCTTT CASRPRGRNTEAFF
TRBD1 . TRBJ2-5 TRBV6-5 TGTGCCAGCAGTTACTTAGGGACAGAACAAGAGACCCAGTACTTC CASSYLGTEQETQYF
TRBD1 . TRBJ1-4 TRBV28 TGTGCCAGCAGGCCGACAGGGGGCGGTGAAAAACTGTTTTTT CASRPTGGGEKLFF
TRBD1 . TRBJ1-5 TRBV4-1 TGCGCCAGCAGCCAGCACTCCCAGGGGGTCGGCAATCAGCCCCAGCATTTT CASSQHSQGVGNQPQHF
. . TRBJ2-1 TRBV9 TGTGCCAGCAGCGTAGGGGGCCTTCAAGAAGAGCAGTTCTTC CASSVGGLQEEQFF
. . TRBJ2-3 TRBV5-1 TGCGCCAGCAGCTTCAGGGGTCCCACAGATACGCAGTATTTT CASSFRGPTDTQYF
TRBD2 . TRBJ2-1 TRBV27 TGTGCCAGCAGTTCTGGGGTCAGAAGCGGGAACAATGAGCAGTTCTTC CASSSGVRSGNNEQFF
TRBD1 . TRBJ1-2 TRBV10-2 TGCGCCAGCAGTGACCCCCAGGGGGCTATCTATGGCTACACCTTC CASSDPQGAIYGYTF
TRBD1 once TRBJ1-5 TRBV7-2 TGTGCCAGCAGTCCGGACAGGCTCTTCAATCAGCCCCAGCATTTT CASSPDRLFNQPQHF
TRBD1 many TRBJ2-7 TRBV5-5 TGTGCCAGCAGCCGTACAGGGGTTTTTGGCGAGCAGTACTTC CASSRTGVFGEQYF
. . TRBJ1-5 TRBV30 TGTGCCTGGAGTGTTAACAGGCAAAGCAATCAGCCCCAGCATTTT CAWSVNRQSNQPQHF
TRBD1 . TRBJ2-4 TRBV2 TGTGCCAGCAGTAGGGGGACAGGGAAAAACATTCAGTACTTC CASSRGTGKNIQYF
TRBD1 . TRBJ1-5 TRBV19 TGTGCCAGTAGTGCGCAAGACAGGGGGCGAAGCAATCAGCCCCAGCATTTT CASSAQDRGRSNQPQHF
. once TRBJ2-2 TRBV6-5 TGTGCCAGCAGGCGGACCGGGGAGCTGTTTTTT CASRRTGELFF
. few TRBJ1-3 TRBV5-1 TGCGCCAGCAGCCCCGGAGGGAGCGCTGGAAACACCATATATTTT CASSPGGSAGNTIYF
. . TRBJ2-7 TRBV3-1/TRBV3-2 TGTGCCAGCAGCCCACAGGGACTAACACTTTACGAGCAGTACTTC CASSPQGLTLYEQYF
. . TRBJ2-3 TRBV5-1 TGCGCCAGCAGGAGGAGGGACACAGATACGCAGTATTTT CASRRRDTDTQYF
TRBD1 . TRBJ2-7 TRBV5-1 TGCGCCAGCAGCTTACCGGGACAGGGTTCCTACGAGCAGTACTTC CASSLPGQGSYEQYF
TRBD1 . TRBJ2-5 TRBV11-1 TGTGCCAGCAGCCCAGGACAGGGGGCCCTCCAAGAGACCCAGTACTTC CASSPGQGALQETQYF
. once TRBJ1-4 TRBV19 TGTGCCAGTAGTGAAATCCGGTCTAATGAAAAACTGTTTTTT CASSEIRSNEKLFF
. . TRBJ2-7 TRBV11-1 TGTGCCAGCAGCTTAGACCGACAGCAGATGCCCTACGAGCAGTACTTC CASSLDRQQMPYEQYF
TRBD1 few TRBJ1-5 TRBV5-6 TGTGCCAGCAGGAGGACAGGGGATGGTAGGAATCAGCCCCAGCATTTT CASRRTGDGRNQPQHF
TRBD1 . TRBJ1-2 TRBV4-1 TGCGCCAGCAGCCAAGTGGGACAGGGGGGCTATGGCTACACCTTC CASSQVGQGGYGYTF
. . TRBJ1-6 TRBV2 TGTGCCAGCAGTCCCGAGCTCTATAATTCACCCCTCCACTTT CASSPELYNSPLHF
. . TRBJ1-1 TRBV25-1 TGTGCCAGCAAGGGGGTAAACACTGAAGCTTTCTTT CASKGVNTEAFF
. . TRBJ2-7 TRBV9 TGTGCCAGCAGCGTAGCCCCAGAAACCTACGAGCAGTACTTC CASSVAPETYEQYF
. once TRBJ2-7 TRBV20-1 TGCAGTGCTAGTACAGGGCGCTACGAGCAGTACTTC CSASTGRYEQYF
. few TRBJ2-7 TRBV6-1 TGTGCCAGCAGTGAAGCGCGTGTCTACGAGCAGTACTTC CASSEARVYEQYF
. . TRBJ1-5 TRBV28 TGTGCCAGCACCTGGGGGGGGAACCAGCCCCAGCATTTT CASTWGGNQPQHF
. few TRBJ2-7 TRBV5-4 TGTGCCAGCAGCTTGGACAGGAAGCAGTACTTC CASSLDRKQYF
. . TRBJ1-1 TRBV5-1 TGCGCCAGCAGCTTGGCGTATATGAACACTGAAGCTTTCTTT CASSLAYMNTEAFF
TRBD1 . TRBJ2-7 TRBV19 TGTGCCAGTAGTATATGGGCAGGGGGCCCCTACGAGCAGTACTTC CASSIWAGGPYEQYF
. . TRBJ2-1 TRBV10-3 TGTGCCATCAGTATAGTCTTGCATGAGCAGTTCTTC CAISIVLHEQFF
TRBD1 . TRBJ1-6 TRBV18 TGTGCCAGCTCAGACGACAGGGCCCCCAAGCCCCTCCACTTT CASSDDRAPKPLHF
. . TRBJ1-2 TRBV7-9 TGTGCCAGCAGCTTGCAGGGCCCCAACTATGGCTACACCTTC CASSLQGPNYGYTF
. . TRBJ1-3 TRBV18 TGTGCCAGCTCACCACTTCGGGGATCGACGGTAGGCCCCTCTGGAAACACCATATATTTT CASSPLRGSTVGPSGNTIYF
TRBD1 . TRBJ1-2 TRBV6-5 TGTGCCAGCAGTTACGACAGGGGGAAAGGCTACACCTTC CASSYDRGKGYTF
. . TRBJ1-2 TRBV20-1 TGCAGTGCTAGAGTCAGGGGACGCTACACCTTC CSARVRGRYTF
. few TRBJ2-1 TRBV9 TGTGCCAGCAGCGTAGACACTAACAATGAGCAGTTCTTC CASSVDTNNEQFF
. . TRBJ1-6 TRBV4-1 TGCGCCAGCAGCCAAGAGCTGTCCCGGGTTTCACCCCTCCACTTT CASSQELSRVSPLHF
. . TRBJ1-4 TRBV5-1 TGCGCCAGCAGCTTGAACAGCCTTGCAACTAATGAAAAACTGTTTTTT CASSLNSLATNEKLFF
TRBD1 . TRBJ2-1 TRBV3-1/TRBV3-2 TGTGCCAGCAGCTACCCACAGGGGAATGAGCAGTTCTTC CASSYPQGNEQFF
TRBD2 . TRBJ2-7 TRBV27 TGTGCCAGCAGTTTATCCGGGACTAGCGGGAGGTCCTACTCCTACGAGCAGTACTTC CASSLSGTSGRSYSYEQYF
TRBD2 . TRBJ2-1 TRBV9 TGTGCCAGCAGCCCTCGGACTAGCGGGACCAATGAGCAGTTCTTC CASSPRTSGTNEQFF